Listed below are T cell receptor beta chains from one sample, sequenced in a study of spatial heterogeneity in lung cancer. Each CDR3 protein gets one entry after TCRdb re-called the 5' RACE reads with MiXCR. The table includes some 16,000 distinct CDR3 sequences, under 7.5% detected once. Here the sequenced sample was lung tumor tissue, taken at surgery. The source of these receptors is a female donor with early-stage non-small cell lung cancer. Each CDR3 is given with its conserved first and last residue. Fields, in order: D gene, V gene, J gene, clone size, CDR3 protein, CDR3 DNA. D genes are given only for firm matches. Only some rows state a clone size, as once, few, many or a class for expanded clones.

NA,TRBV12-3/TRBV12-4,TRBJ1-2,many,CASSFPGMNSYGYTF,TGTGCCAGCAGTTTTCCGGGGATGAATAGCTATGGCTACACCTTC
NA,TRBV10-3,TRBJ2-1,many,CAISESRREQFF,TGTGCCATCAGTGAGTCCCGCCGAGAGCAGTTCTTC
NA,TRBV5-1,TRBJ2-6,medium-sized,CASSLSGGAGANVLTF,TGCGCCAGCAGCTTATCTGGGGGCGCTGGGGCCAACGTCCTGACTTTC
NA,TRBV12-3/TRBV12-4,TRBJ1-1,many,CASRPDTSNEAFF,TGTGCCAGCAGGCCGGACACCTCAAATGAAGCTTTCTTT
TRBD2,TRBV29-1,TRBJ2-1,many,CSVPPSGGRNEQFF,TGCAGCGTCCCCCCTAGCGGGGGGCGCAATGAGCAGTTCTTC
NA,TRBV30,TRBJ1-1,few,CAHAPLGINTEAFF,TGTGCCCATGCCCCCCTCGGAATTAACACTGAAGCTTTCTTT
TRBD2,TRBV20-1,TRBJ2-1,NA,CSAPGLAGGPGNNEQFF,TGCAGTGCTCCGGGACTAGCGGGGGGGCCCGGGAACAATGAGCAGTTCTTC
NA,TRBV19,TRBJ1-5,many,CASRTGQTQPQHF,TGTGCCAGTAGGACAGGCCAGACTCAGCCCCAGCATTTT
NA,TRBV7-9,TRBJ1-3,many,CASGHRAGGNTIYF,TGTGCCAGCGGACACCGGGCAGGCGGAAACACCATATATTTT
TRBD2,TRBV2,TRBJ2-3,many,CASKRGGPSDTQYF,TGTGCCAGCAAGCGGGGGGGACCCTCCGATACGCAGTATTTT
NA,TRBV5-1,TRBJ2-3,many,CASSHDSGADTQYF,TGCGCCAGCAGCCACGACAGTGGCGCGGATACGCAGTATTTT
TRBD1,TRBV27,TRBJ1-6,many,CASSSQQGSTYNSPLHF,TGTGCCAGCAGTTCCCAACAGGGGAGCACCTATAATTCACCCCTCCACTTT
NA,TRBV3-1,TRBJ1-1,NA,CASSLEGGGAFF,TGTGCCAGCAGCCTTGAAGGGGGTGGGGCTTTCTTT
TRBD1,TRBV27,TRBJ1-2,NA,CASPLLQGKDYGYTF,TGTGCCAGCCCCCTTCTACAGGGGAAGGACTATGGCTACACCTTC
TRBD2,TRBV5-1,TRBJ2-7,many,CASSSRTSGGQYF,TGCGCCAGCAGCTCGCGGACTAGCGGGGGGCAGTACTTC
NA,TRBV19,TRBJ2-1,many,CASTLTVFSYNEQFF,TGTGCCAGTACCCTGACAGTTTTTTCCTACAATGAGCAGTTCTTC
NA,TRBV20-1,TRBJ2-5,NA,CSASGVFEETQYF,TGCAGTGCTAGCGGGGTGTTTGAAGAGACCCAGTACTTC
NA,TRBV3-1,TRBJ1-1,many,CASSQTLNTEAFF,TGTGCCAGCAGCCAAACATTGAACACTGAAGCTTTCTTT
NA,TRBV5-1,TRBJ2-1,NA,CASSLGDTSYNEQFF,TGCGCCAGCAGCTTGGGAGACACCTCCTACAATGAGCAGTTCTTC
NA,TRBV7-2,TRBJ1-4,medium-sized,CASSLNRDEKLFF,TGTGCCAGCAGCTTAAACAGGGACGAAAAACTGTTTTTT
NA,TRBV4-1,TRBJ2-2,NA,CASSQARRGGRANTGELFF,TGCGCCAGCAGCCAAGCCCGGCGTGGCGGCAGGGCGAACACCGGGGAGCTGTTTTTT
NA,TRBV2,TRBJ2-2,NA,CASSFRPPPGELFF,TGTGCCAGCAGTTTCCGACCTCCACCCGGGGAGCTGTTTTTT
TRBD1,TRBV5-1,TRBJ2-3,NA,CASSSGTGSADTQYF,TGCGCCAGCAGCTCGGGGACAGGGAGTGCAGATACGCAGTATTTT
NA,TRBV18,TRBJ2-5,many,CASSPYSGETQYF,TGTGCCAGCTCACCGTACAGTGGGGAGACCCAGTACTTC
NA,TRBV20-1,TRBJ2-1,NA,CSAAGIVGGSYNEQFF,TGCAGTGCCGCCGGGATAGTAGGGGGCTCCTACAATGAGCAGTTCTTC
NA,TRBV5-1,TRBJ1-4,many,CASSFRSPGTTNEKLFF,TGCGCCAGCAGCTTTCGCTCCCCGGGGACAACTAATGAAAAACTGTTTTTT
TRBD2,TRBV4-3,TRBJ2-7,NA,CASSLSGGSYSEQYF,TGCGCCAGCAGCCTTAGCGGGGGGTCATATTCCGAGCAGTACTTC
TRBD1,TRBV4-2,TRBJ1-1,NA,CASSQQGRQGALESAFF,TGTGCCAGCAGCCAACAGGGGAGACAGGGGGCATTGGAATCAGCTTTCTTT
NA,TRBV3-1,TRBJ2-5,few,CASSQDLSGETQYF,TGTGCCAGCAGCCAAGATCTCTCGGGAGAGACCCAGTACTTC
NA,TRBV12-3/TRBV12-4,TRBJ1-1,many,CASSFFGLNTEAFF,TGTGCCAGCAGTTTTTTCGGGCTGAACACTGAAGCTTTCTTT
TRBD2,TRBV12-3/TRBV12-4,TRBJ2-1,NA,CASSTSGMYNEQFF,TGTGCCAGCAGTACTAGCGGAATGTACAATGAGCAGTTCTTC
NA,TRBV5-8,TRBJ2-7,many,CASSLRGTGPYEQYF,TGTGCCAGCAGCTTAAGAGGGACGGGACCCTACGAGCAGTACTTC
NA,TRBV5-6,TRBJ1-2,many,CASSFYRGLKNGYTF,TGTGCCAGCAGCTTTTATCGAGGGTTGAAGAATGGCTACACCTTC
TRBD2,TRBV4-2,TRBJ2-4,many,CASSQDPGLAGIQYF,TGTGCCAGCAGCCAAGACCCGGGACTAGCGGGTATTCAGTACTTC
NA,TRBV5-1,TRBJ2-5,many,CASSLVGKETQYF,TGCGCCAGCAGCTTGGTGGGGAAGGAGACCCAGTACTTC
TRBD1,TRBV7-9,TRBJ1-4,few,CASSLAGGGEKLFF,TGTGCCAGCAGCTTAGCAGGGGGCGGTGAAAAACTGTTTTTT
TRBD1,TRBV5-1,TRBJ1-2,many,CASSLKGADYGYTF,TGCGCCAGCAGCTTGAAGGGGGCGGACTATGGCTACACCTTC
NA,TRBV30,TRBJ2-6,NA,CAWSAPPGAGANVLTF,TGTGCCTGGAGCGCCCCCCCGGGAGCTGGGGCCAACGTCCTGACTTTC
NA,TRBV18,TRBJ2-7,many,CASSPKWDTQQYF,TGTGCCAGCTCACCAAAGTGGGACACCCAGCAGTACTTC
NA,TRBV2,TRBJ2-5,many,CASSFIEETQYF,TGTGCCAGCAGTTTCATAGAGGAGACCCAGTACTTC
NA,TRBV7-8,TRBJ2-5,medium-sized,CASGQNFGGETQYF,TGTGCCAGCGGTCAAAACTTCGGAGGGGAGACCCAGTACTTC
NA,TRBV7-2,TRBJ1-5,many,CASSLSSNQPQHF,TGTGCCAGCAGCTTATCCAGCAATCAGCCCCAGCATTTT
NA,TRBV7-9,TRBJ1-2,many,CASSLEPYGYTF,TGTGCCAGCAGCTTAGAACCGTACGGCTACACCTTC
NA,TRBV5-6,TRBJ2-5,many,CASSPDQETQYF,TGTGCCAGCAGCCCGGATCAAGAGACCCAGTACTTC
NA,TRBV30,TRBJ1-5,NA,CAWSVQGNQPQHF,TGTGCCTGGAGTGTACAGGGCAATCAGCCCCAGCATTTT
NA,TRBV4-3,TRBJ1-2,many,CASSQENRIQGAGYTF,TGCGCCAGCAGCCAGGAAAATCGGATACAGGGAGCCGGCTACACCTTC
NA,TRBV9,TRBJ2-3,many,CASSVQGFSLTDTQYF,TGTGCCAGCAGCGTCCAAGGGTTTTCTTTGACAGATACGCAGTATTTT